This T cell receptor beta chain was found in a study of regulatory T cells in long-lasting Graves disease. The table lists this clonotype with many counts. Sample time point: newly diagnosed GD, antithyroid drugs for less than 3 months. PBMC RNA was the source of the TCR library. Relying on iRepertoire HTBI primers and Arm-PCR of CDR3 regions, the team built TCR beta libraries. TCRdb reprocessed the multiplex PCR reads via MiXCR and lists one record per CDR3 protein. Of 600,000 to 650,000 distinct CDR3 sequences detected, 16% appear once; the ten largest clones hold around 18%. These data were likewise used in another study, on T cells in Graves' hyperthyroidism and ophthalmopathy. Turning to that study: Hyperthyroidism of Graves' type that showed no ophthalmopathy progression within 18 months was stable.

The sequences come from peripheral blood mononuclear cells (PBMCs), collected at new diagnosis, from a patient treated with antithyroid drugs. This TCR was recovered from a woman aged 30 to 39 with Graves disease.

CDR3 loop: CASSLAPGRTYNEQFF. The CDR3 DNA reads TGTGCCAGCAGCTTAGCCCCCGGGAGAACCTACAATGAGCAGTTCTTC. The rearrangement uses TRBV7-9 and TRBJ2-1; tentatively, D is TRBD2 (6 bases). V lost 0 bases and J 2 bases, leaving 11 bases between the germline ends. This CDR3 is built from 16 residues. Germline CDR1 reads SEHNR; CDR2 reads FQNEAQ (reference sequence). The whole variable domain, filled in from reference TRBV7-9 and TRBJ2-1, reads DTGVSQNPRHKITKRGQNVTFRCDPISEHNRLYWYRQTLGQGPEFLTYFQNEAQLEKSRLLSDRFSAERPKGSFSTLEIQRTEQGDSAMYLCASSLAPGRTYNEQFFGPGTRLTVL.